This passage covers 25 T cell receptor beta chains from one sample sequenced in a study of CD8+ T cells in alopecia areata. The authors extracted RNA and reverse transcribed it into cDNA as the sequencing template. This table comes from immunoSEQ multiplex PCR, and its TCRdb copy is limited to in-frame clones, with some not included. The repertoire consists of approximately 200,000 clones, with approximately 56% occurring once and the leading ten covering 3% to 3.5%. Treatment meaning: oral pan-JAK inhibitor, 5-10 mg twice daily. Here the sequenced sample was CD4+ T cells sorted from blood, taken at week 4, from a patient treated with tofacitinib. Receptor source: a human donor with alopecia areata.

The rearrangement uses TRBV7-9 and TRBJ2-5, with 8 bases aligning to TRBD1. CDR3 size: 14 residues. The germline gives CDR1 SEHNR, CDR2 FQNEAQ (reference sequence). With V trimmed by 5 bases and J by 4 bases, 6 bases remained unmatched. The CDR3 bases are TGTGCCAGCAGCGCGGACAGGGCGGGAGAGACCCAGTACTTC. Translating gives CASSADRAGETQYF.

The V call is TRBV29-1, the J call TRBJ2-6; D remains unclear. Per the germline V gene, CDR1 is SQVTM and CDR2 is ANQGSEA. The CDR3 is 14 residues long. With 1 base removed from V and 4 bases from J, the gap between germline ends came to 8 bases. The CDR3 protein is CSVEGGYGANVLTF. CDR3 sequence (DNA): TGCAGCGTTGAAGGAGGTTACGGGGCCAACGTCCTGACTTTC. The full variable domain, with the rest looked up from reference TRBV29-1 and TRBJ2-6, is SAVISQKPSRDICQRGTSLTIQCQVDSQVTMMFWYRQQPGQSLTLIATANQGSEATYESGFVIDKFPISRPNLTFSTLTVSNMSPEDSSIYLCSVEGGYGANVLTFGAGSRLTVL.

This chain links TRBV6-5 with TRBJ1-1; unclear D gene. The V end lost 6 bases, the J end lost 7 bases, and 18 bases lay between the germline ends. Germline loops: CDR1 MNHEY, CDR2 SVGAGI. The CDR3 sequence is 14 residues long. The CDR3 sequence is CASRDTGRIGEAFF. The CDR3 DNA reads TGTGCCAGCAGGGATACGGGGAGGATAGGTGAAGCTTTCTTT.

The chain has TRBV30 and TRBJ2-1, with D uncertain. CDR3 length: 14 residues. V was clipped by 0 bases and J by 5 bases, with 11 bases between them. In germline, CDR1 is GTSNPN, CDR2 SVGIG (reference sequence). The CDR3 reads CAWSVYPLDNEQFF. The DNA of the CDR3 is TGTGCCTGGAGTGTATATCCGTTGGACAATGAGCAGTTCTTC.

CDR3 nucleotide sequence: TGTGCCAGCAGCTTACCGGACAGGGGCCGTACGCAGTATTTT. Its translation: CASSLPDRGRTQYF. This chain connects TRBV7-9 to TRBJ2-3; 9 nucleotides line up with TRBD1. The CDR3 length is 14 residues. Germline trimming cut 2 bases from V and 8 bases from J; bases unmatched to any gene: 5. The germline gives CDR1 SEHNR, CDR2 FQNEAQ (reference sequence).

V and J are TRBV7-2 and TRBJ1-2; D remains unclear. The CDR3 has 11 amino acids. V lost 10 bases to trimming and J lost 8 bases, with 14 bases between them. From germline, CDR1 is SGHTA and CDR2 FQGNSA. The CDR3 region is CATAATRGYTF. For the CDR3, the DNA is TGTGCCACAGCAGCAACGAGGGGCTACACCTTC.

A single count supports this clone. This sequence joins TRBV5-1 and TRBJ1-4; D is ambiguous. The germline V and J ends were trimmed by 0 bases and 8 bases, with 11 bases remaining between them. The germline CDR1 and CDR2 sequences are SGHRS and YFSETQ. The CDR3 has 14 amino acids. This CDR3 is CASSLEEYKEKLFF. Written as DNA, the CDR3 is TGCGCCAGCAGCTTGGAGGAGTATAAGGAAAAACTGTTTTTT.

There are a few counts of this clone. CDR3 residues: CAIRGDVNDEQFF. CDR3 DNA sequence: TGTGCCATCAGGGGGGACGTTAACGATGAGCAGTTCTTC. V usage is TRBV10-3 and J usage is TRBJ2-1; D possibly matches TRBD1 or TRBD2 (5 bases each). V lost 6 bases, J lost 8 bases, and 14 bases lay in between. Germline V lookup: CDR1 ENHRY, CDR2 SYGVKD. This CDR3 has 13 residues.

This chain uses TRBV18 with TRBJ2-7, with D perhaps TRBD1 or TRBD2 (6 bases each). The V gene lost 2 bases and the J gene lost 2 bases, with 13 bases spanning the gap. Looked up from germline, CDR1 is KGHSH and CDR2 is LQKENI. The length of the CDR3 is 15 residues. The CDR3: CASSPIEGGPYEQYF. For the CDR3, the DNA is TGTGCCAGCTCACCAATTGAGGGGGGCCCCTACGAGCAGTACTTC.

The V gene is TRBV4-1, the J gene TRBJ2-7; TRBD2 matches 7 bases. Unmatched junction bases numbered 8, after V lost 0 bases and J lost 3 bases. CDR3 length: 16 amino acids. Germline values: CDR1 MGHRA, CDR2 YSYEKL. The CDR3 loop reads CASSQEGGRAVYEQYF. The CDR3 coding sequence is TGCGCCAGCAGCCAAGAGGGAGGGAGAGCCGTCTACGAGCAGTACTTC.

This clone was seen only once. One junction end disagrees with the germline gene, perhaps due to a read error. J is TRBJ2-1 and V is TRBV7-2; either TRBD1 or TRBD2 may supply D (5 bases each). CDR3 length equals 15 residues. The germline V gene has CDR1 SGHTA and CDR2 FQGNSA. This chain's CDR3 is CASSVSSGTFNGQFF. The CDR3 bases are TGTGCCAGCAGCGTAAGTAGTGGGACGTTCAATGGGCAGTTCTTC.

This clone turned up a few times. J is TRBJ1-1 and V is TRBV4-3; 8 nucleotides line up with TRBD1. This CDR3 has 15 residues. In germline, CDR1 is LGHNA, CDR2 YSLEER. Trimming removed 4 bases from V and 4 bases from J; junction bases left unmatched: 8. In DNA, the CDR3 is TGCGCCAGCAGCCCACAGGGGGGACGCGGCACTGAAGCTTTCTTT. This sequence encodes CASSPQGGRGTEAFF.

This chain links TRBV11-1 with TRBJ1-6; perhaps TRBD1 as D (6 bases). Germline CDR1 SGHAT, CDR2 FQDESV (reference sequence). V dropped 5 bases and J dropped 8 bases, with 13 bases sitting between them. The CDR3 is 14 amino acids. The DNA of the CDR3 is TGTGCCAGCAGCGTCCCAAACAGGGATTCACCCCTCCACTTT. This sequence encodes CASSVPNRDSPLHF.

The J gene is TRBJ2-7, the V gene TRBV30; 11 bases are shared with TRBD1. Germline CDR1 reads GTSNPN; CDR2 reads SVGIG (reference sequence). The CDR3 loop spans 16 amino acids. Germline trimming cut 1 base from V and 6 bases from J; bases unmatched to any gene: 11. CDR3 bases: TGTGCCTGGAGTGCCCCACTTTTCGGGACAGGGGGCGAGCAGTACTTC. Translated: CAWSAPLFGTGGEQYF.

The V call is TRBV7-9, the J call TRBJ1-2; D is possibly TRBD1 (5 bases). V lost 5 bases to trimming and J lost 5 bases, with 15 bases between them. CDR3 length: 14 amino acids. Germline V gives CDR1 SEHNR, CDR2 FQNEAQ (reference sequence). CDR3 bases: TGTGCCAGCAGCCAGTTCGGGACGGCATATGGCTACACCTTC. Its protein product is CASSQFGTAYGYTF.

The J gene is TRBJ2-7, the V gene TRBV4-2; 8 bases align to TRBD2. Germline values: CDR1 LGHNA, CDR2 YNFKEQ. The ends lost 1 base at V and 5 bases at J; junction bases unmatched: 10. The CDR3 contains 16 residues. This CDR3 reads CASSQGLAGGLNEQYF. CDR3 DNA sequence: TGTGCCAGCAGCCAAGGCCTTGCGGGGGGCCTGAACGAGCAGTACTTC.

This clone is a singleton in its sample. The chain joins TRBV4-3 to TRBJ2-5; TRBD2 matches 10 bases. Germline V gene lookup returns CDR1 LGHNA and CDR2 YSLEER. The CDR3 is 17 residues long. V shed 1 base and J 5 bases; nucleotides not matched to a gene: 10. CDR3 nucleotide sequence: TGCGCCAGCAGCCAAGGAATAAGCGGGGGGGCTGGGGAGACCCAGTACTTC. Translated, it gives CASSQGISGGAGETQYF.

The chain combines TRBV5-1 with TRBJ2-5, with unresolved D. Germline V gene data show CDR1 as SGHRS and CDR2 as YFSETQ. Between the trimmed V and J ends, which lost 0 bases and 2 bases, there was a span of 5 bases. The CDR3 sequence is 13 residues long. The CDR3 is CASSLDAQETQYF. The CDR3 DNA sequence: TGCGCCAGCAGCTTGGATGCTCAAGAGACCCAGTACTTC.

This clone was found a few times. Other nucleotide sequences from this sample produce the same CDR3. The chain carries TRBV18 and TRBJ2-3; no definite D call. The CDR3 consists of 12 residues. Germline loops: CDR1 KGHSH, CDR2 LQKENI. The ends were cut back, 0 bases at V and 6 bases at J, with 4 bases in the middle. As DNA, the CDR3 is TGTGCCAGCTCACCACCGGCTGATACGCAGTATTTT. Protein sequence: CASSPPADTQYF.

This clone showed up just a few times. The V and J genes are TRBV29-1 and TRBJ2-5; no reliable D call. V dropped 4 bases and J dropped 0 bases, with 18 bases sitting between them. CDR1 is SQVTM, CDR2 ANQGSEA, per germline. The CDR3 consists of 16 residues. CDR3 coding DNA: TGCAGCGTTGGCTCGCTCCTTCGGCGGTACCAAGAGACCCAGTACTTC. This gives the protein CSVGSLLRRYQETQYF.

This clone was detected only a few times. The gene calls are TRBV29-1 and TRBJ1-6, with D hard to call. The V gene's germline CDR1 is SQVTM and CDR2 ANQGSEA. The CDR3 runs to 15 residues. V lost 5 bases, J lost 7 bases, and 18 bases lay in between. Here the CDR3 reads CSVQRGPPSNSPLHF. The CDR3 DNA sequence: TGCAGCGTTCAACGGGGTCCCCCATCAAATTCACCCCTCCACTTT.

V gene TRBV18 combines with J gene TRBJ1-1, with D unresolved. V was trimmed by 3 bases and J by 1 base, leaving 9 bases between them. This CDR3 region has 14 residues. The germline V gene encodes CDR1 KGHSH and CDR2 LQKENI. The CDR3 sequence: CASSPLQENTEAFF. The CDR3 nucleotides read TGTGCCAGCTCACCGCTGCAGGAGAACACTGAAGCTTTCTTT.

The chain links TRBV7-2 to TRBJ1-5; D not resolved. The CDR3 has 13 residues. V gave up 1 base and J gave up 4 bases, with 5 bases separating them. From germline, CDR1 is SGHTA and CDR2 FQGNSA. In DNA form, the CDR3 reads TGTGCCAGCAGCTTAGACGGTAATCAGCCCCAGCATTTT. This gives the protein CASSLDGNQPQHF.

The V call is TRBV6-1, the J call TRBJ1-2, with TRBD1 as a possible D gene (5 bases). V lost 2 bases and J 8 bases, leaving 9 bases between the germline ends. The CDR3 runs to 12 residues. Germline CDR1 is MNHNS and CDR2 is SASEGT. The CDR3 loop reads CASSEPKGGYTF. DNA of the CDR3: TGTGCCAGCAGTGAACCCAAGGGGGGCTACACCTTC.

The rearrangement joins TRBV2 to TRBJ2-7, with D tentatively TRBD2 (6 bases). Germline V gene sequence: CDR1 SNHLY, CDR2 FYNNEI. The CDR3 is 15 residues long. The V and J ends lost 6 bases and 0 bases respectively, with 15 bases between them. The CDR3 DNA sequence: TGTGCCAGCAGGGCGGGACTCAGGAGCTCCTACGAGCAGTACTTC. This encodes CASRAGLRSSYEQYF.